The source of this TCR beta chain is a study of cytomegalovirus exposure and HLA in healthy donors. The PCR employed 60 Vbeta primers together with 13 Jbeta primers. The assay was immunoSEQ multiplex PCR, and TCRdb's table has in-frame clones only and misses some. The data contain under 250,000 clones, around 80% of them singletons. The CDR3 contains 17 residues. Germline V gene lookup returns CDR1 SGDLS and CDR2 YYNGEE. J lost 4 bases, V lost 3 bases, and 5 bases had no gene match. The receptor's source is a middle-aged man in good health and CMV-seropositive. This chain joins TRBV9 and TRBJ2-3; 16 bases align to TRBD2. The material sequenced was PBMCs. DNA for the CDR3: TGTGCCAGCAGCGCACCGGGACTAGCGGGAGGGGCAGATACGCAGTATTTT. It yields the protein CASSAPGLAGGADTQYF.